This entry is about one T cell receptor beta chain. Its antigen is as yet unknown. The V gene end was trimmed by 6 bases and the J gene end by 4 bases; junction bases not matched to a gene: 8. From germline, CDR1 is LNHDA and CDR2 SQIVND (reference sequence). CDR3 length equals 14 residues. The data were obtained in a study of graft-versus-host responses after intestinal transplantation. Study summary: Each recipient received a multivisceral, liver-intestinal, or isolated intestinal graft. All of the recipients had induction that used anti-thymocyte globulin, then tacrolimus and steroids for approximately 3 years.

Broader study findings: Recipient-marrow GvH clones were detected, some having first appeared in ileum or blood.

The assay was immunoSEQ multiplex PCR, and TCRdb's table has in-frame clones only and misses some. The table includes over 10,000 clones, about four fifths detected once. This clonotype originated in a human patient who received an intestinal transplant, so some T cells may come from the graft donor. The chain carries TRBV19 and TRBJ2-7, with 8 bases fitting TRBD1. The starting material was PBMCs, obtained roughly 300 days after intestinal transplant. The CDR3 region has the DNA TGTGCCAGTAGCACCGGGACAGGACCGTACGAGCAGTACTTC. Its translation: CASSTGTGPYEQYF.